This TCR beta chain was profiled in a study of blood T cells in healthy people across ages. The authors ran a second PCR of about 6 to 11 cycles using a sample-barcoded 5' primer and a J-beta primer mix. TCRdb re-called the 5' RACE reads through MiXCR, storing one row per CDR3 protein. The sample holds fewer than 1 million distinct CDR3 sequences, 40% to 50% seen once. The CDR3 spans 15 residues. Germline V lookup: CDR1 SNHLY, CDR2 FYNNEI. The V and J ends lost 2 bases and 8 bases respectively, with 16 bases between them. The TCR originated in a man aged 60-69 years in good health. The sequencing sample was made of blood. The J gene is TRBJ2-1, the V gene TRBV2; D may be TRBD1 or TRBD2 (5 bases each). In nucleotides, the CDR3 is TGTGCCAGCAGTGAATCGCAGGGAGAGCGGTATGAGCAGTTCTTC. Translation: CASSESQGERYEQFF.